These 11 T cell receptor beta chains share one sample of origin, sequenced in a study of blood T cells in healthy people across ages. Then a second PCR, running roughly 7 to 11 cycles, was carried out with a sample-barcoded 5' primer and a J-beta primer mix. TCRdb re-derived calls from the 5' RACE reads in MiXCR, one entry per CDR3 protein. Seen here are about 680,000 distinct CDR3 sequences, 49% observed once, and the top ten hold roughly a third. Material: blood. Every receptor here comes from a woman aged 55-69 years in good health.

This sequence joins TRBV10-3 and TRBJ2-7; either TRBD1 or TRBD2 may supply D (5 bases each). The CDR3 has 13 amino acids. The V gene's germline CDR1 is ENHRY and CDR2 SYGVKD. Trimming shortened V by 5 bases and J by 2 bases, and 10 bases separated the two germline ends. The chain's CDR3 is CAISRDVAYEQYF. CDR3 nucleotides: TGTGCCATCAGTCGGGACGTAGCCTACGAGCAGTACTTC.

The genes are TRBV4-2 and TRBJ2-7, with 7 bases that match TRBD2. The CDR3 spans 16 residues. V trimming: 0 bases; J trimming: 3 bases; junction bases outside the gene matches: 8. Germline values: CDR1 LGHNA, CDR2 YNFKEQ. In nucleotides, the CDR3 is TGTGCCAGCAGCCAAGAGATGGGGGAGGGTTACTACGAGCAGTACTTC. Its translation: CASSQEMGEGYYEQYF.

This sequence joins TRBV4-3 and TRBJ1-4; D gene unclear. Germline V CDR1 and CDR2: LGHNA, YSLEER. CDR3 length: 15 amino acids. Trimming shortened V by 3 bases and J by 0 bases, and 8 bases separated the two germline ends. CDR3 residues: CASSQNTATNEKLFF. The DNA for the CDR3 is TGCGCCAGCAGCCAGAATACTGCAACTAATGAAAAACTGTTTTTT.

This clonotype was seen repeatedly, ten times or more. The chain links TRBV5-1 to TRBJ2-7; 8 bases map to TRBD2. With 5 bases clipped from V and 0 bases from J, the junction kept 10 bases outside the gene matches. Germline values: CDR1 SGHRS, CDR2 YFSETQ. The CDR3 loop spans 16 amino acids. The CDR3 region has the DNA TGCGCCAGCAGTGATGGGCGGGAGGTCCTCTCCTACGAGCAGTACTTC. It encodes CASSDGREVLSYEQYF.

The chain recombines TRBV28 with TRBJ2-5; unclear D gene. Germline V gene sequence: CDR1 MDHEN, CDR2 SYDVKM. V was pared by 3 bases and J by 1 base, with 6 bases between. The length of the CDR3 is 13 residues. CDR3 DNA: TGTGCCAGCAGTTTTGTCAGCCAAGAGACCCAGTACTTC. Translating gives CASSFVSQETQYF.

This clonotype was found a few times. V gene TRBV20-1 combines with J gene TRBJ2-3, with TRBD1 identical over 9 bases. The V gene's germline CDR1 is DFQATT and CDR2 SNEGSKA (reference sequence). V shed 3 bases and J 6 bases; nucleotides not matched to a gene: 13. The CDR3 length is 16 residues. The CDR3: CSASPPAGQGSDTQYF. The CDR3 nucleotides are TGCAGTGCTAGTCCACCGGCGGGACAGGGATCCGATACGCAGTATTTT.

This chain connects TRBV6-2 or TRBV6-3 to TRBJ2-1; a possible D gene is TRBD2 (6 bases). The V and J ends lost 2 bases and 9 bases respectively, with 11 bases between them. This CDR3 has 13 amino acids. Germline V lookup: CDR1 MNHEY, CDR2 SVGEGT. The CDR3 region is CASSYLGGVEQFF. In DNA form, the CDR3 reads TGTGCCAGCAGTTACCTCGGGGGAGTTGAGCAGTTCTTC.

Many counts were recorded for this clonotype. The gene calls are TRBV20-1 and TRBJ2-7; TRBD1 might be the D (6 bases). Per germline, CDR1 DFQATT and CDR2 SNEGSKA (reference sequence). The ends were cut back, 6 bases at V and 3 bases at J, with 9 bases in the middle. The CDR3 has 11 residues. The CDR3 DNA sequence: TGCAGTGCGCAACAGGGCTACGAGCAGTACTTC. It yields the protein CSAQQGYEQYF.

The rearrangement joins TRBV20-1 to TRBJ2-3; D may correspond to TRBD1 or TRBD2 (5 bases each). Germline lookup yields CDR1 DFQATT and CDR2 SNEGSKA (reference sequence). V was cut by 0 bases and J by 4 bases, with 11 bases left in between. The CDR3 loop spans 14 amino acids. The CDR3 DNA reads TGCAGTGCTAGAGATGTGAGGGGTCCAGATACGCAGTATTTT. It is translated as CSARDVRGPDTQYF.

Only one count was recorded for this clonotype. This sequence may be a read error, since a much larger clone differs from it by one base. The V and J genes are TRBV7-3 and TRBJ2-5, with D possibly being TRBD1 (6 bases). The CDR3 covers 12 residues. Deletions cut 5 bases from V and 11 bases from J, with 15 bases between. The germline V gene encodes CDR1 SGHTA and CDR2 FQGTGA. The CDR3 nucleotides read TGTGCCAGCAGCCCGACAGGTAATGAGCAGTACTTC. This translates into CASSPTGNEQYF.

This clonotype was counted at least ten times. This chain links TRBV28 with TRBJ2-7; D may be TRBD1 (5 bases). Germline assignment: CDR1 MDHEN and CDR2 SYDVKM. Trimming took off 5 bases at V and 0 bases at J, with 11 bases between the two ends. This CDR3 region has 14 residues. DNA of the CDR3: TGTGCCAGCAGTCGACAGCCCAGCTCCTACGAGCAGTACTTC. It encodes CASSRQPSSYEQYF.